Listed below are T cell receptor beta chains from one sample, sequenced in a study of prognosis after radiotherapy for stage I lung cancer. TCRdb re-derived calls from the multiplex PCR reads in MiXCR, one entry per CDR3 protein. This table holds roughly 12,000 distinct CDR3 sequences, about 35% found once. The sequenced sample was PBMCs, obtained before or after stereotactic body radiation therapy (not recorded which). These receptors came from a donor of 50 years or more with non-small cell lung cancer. The CDR3 runs from the conserved cysteine through the conserved F or W. The order of the fields is D gene, V gene, J gene, clone size, CDR3 protein, CDR3 DNA. D genes are given only for firm matches. Clone size is stated in some rows and not others, as once, few, many or a class when expanded.

NA	TRBV9	TRBJ2-1	NA	CASSVGSSYNEQFF	TGTGCCAGCAGCGTAGGTTCCAGCTACAATGAGCAGTTCTTC
TRBD1	TRBV20-1	TRBJ2-7	few	CSARETGTYEQYF	TGCAGTGCTAGAGAGACAGGGACCTACGAGCAGTACTTC
NA	TRBV20-1	TRBJ2-5	NA	CSARPQTRALRSPGETQYF	TGCAGTGCTAGACCGCAGACCCGGGCCCTACGATCCCCGGGGGAGACCCAGTACTTC
NA	TRBV6-1	TRBJ1-5	many	CASSRGAVVGSNQPQHF	TGTGCCAGCAGCCGAGGGGCTGTGGTGGGTAGCAATCAGCCCCAGCATTTT
TRBD1	TRBV9	TRBJ1-6	many	CASSATQGANNSPLHF	TGTGCCAGCAGCGCAACCCAGGGGGCGAACAATTCACCCCTCCACTTT
TRBD1	TRBV28	TRBJ1-6	NA	CASRGGQGGSPLHF	TGTGCCAGCAGGGGGGGACAGGGAGGTTCACCCCTCCACTTT
TRBD1	TRBV12-3/TRBV12-4	TRBJ2-1	NA	CASSLDRGSYNEQFF	TGTGCCAGCAGTTTGGACAGGGGATCCTACAATGAGCAGTTCTTC
NA	TRBV29-1	TRBJ1-5	many	CRGRVSNQPQHF	TGCAGGGGTCGGGTTAGCAATCAGCCCCAGCATTTT
TRBD1	TRBV29-1	TRBJ2-6	many	CSLKKGTVPCLSSGANVLTF	TGCAGCCTGAAAAAAGGGACAGTGCCTTGTTTATCCTCTGGGGCCAACGTCCTGACTTTC
NA	TRBV19	TRBJ2-7	few	CASSSSDTNYEQYF	TGTGCCAGTAGTTCCTCGGACACAAACTACGAGCAGTACTTC
TRBD1	TRBV19	TRBJ1-5	many	CASSAIQGGSSNQPQHF	TGTGCCAGTAGTGCAATACAGGGGGGGTCCAGCAATCAGCCCCAGCATTTT
NA	TRBV19	TRBJ1-2	NA	CASSIIRNYGYTF	TGTGCCAGTAGTATAATCCGTAACTATGGCTACACCTTC
NA	TRBV6-1	TRBJ1-5	many	CASSEAGQSYQPQHF	TGTGCCAGCAGTGAAGCAGGCCAGTCTTATCAGCCCCAGCATTTT
NA	TRBV30	TRBJ1-6	medium-sized	CAWSLRSSPLHF	TGTGCCTGGAGTCTACGCAGCTCACCCCTCCACTTT
TRBD1	TRBV7-8	TRBJ1-1	many	CASSYYRGHLTEAFF	TGTGCCAGCAGCTATTATAGGGGGCATTTGACTGAAGCTTTCTTT
NA	TRBV25-1	TRBJ2-5	many	CASSEPGVGETQYF	TGTGCCAGCAGTGAGCCCGGGGTCGGGGAGACCCAGTACTTC
TRBD1	TRBV6-2/TRBV6-3	TRBJ2-2	medium-sized	CASSYSQGIGELFF	TGTGCCAGCAGTTACTCACAGGGGATCGGGGAGCTGTTTTTT
NA	TRBV30	TRBJ1-1	NA	CAWSEPNTEAFF	TGTGCCTGGAGTGAACCGAACACTGAAGCCTTCTTT
TRBD2	TRBV5-5	TRBJ2-1	NA	CASSSLAGGDEQFF	TGTGCCAGCAGCAGCCTAGCGGGAGGGGATGAGCAGTTCTTC
NA	TRBV12-3/TRBV12-4	TRBJ2-3	many	CASSFRGADTQYF	TGTGCCAGCAGTTTTAGGGGGGCAGATACGCAGTATTTT
NA	TRBV30	TRBJ1-3	many	CAWQGNTIYF	TGTGCCTGGCAGGGAAACACCATATATTTT
NA	TRBV19	TRBJ1-1	many	CASSIAGGRTEAFF	TGTGCCAGTAGTATTGCCGGGGGACGCACTGAAGCTTTCTTT
NA	TRBV20-1	TRBJ2-5	NA	CSAIQPTGIQETQYF	TGCAGTGCTATCCAACCCACAGGGATCCAAGAGACCCAGTACTTC
TRBD1	TRBV5-1	TRBJ1-1	NA	CASSPEDRDGTEAFF	TGCGCCAGCAGCCCCGAGGACAGGGATGGTACGGAAGCTTTCTTT
TRBD2	TRBV24-1	TRBJ2-1	medium-sized	CATSDFRGTSGPNEQFF	TGTGCCACCAGTGATTTCCGGGGGACTAGCGGACCCAATGAGCAGTTCTTC
TRBD2	TRBV24-1	TRBJ2-1	many	CATSDLASGSYNEQFF	TGTGCCACCAGTGATTTGGCTAGCGGGAGCTACAATGAGCAGTTCTTC
NA	TRBV20-1	TRBJ1-6	many	CSARTGTLGLNSPLHF	TGCAGTGCTAGAACAGGGACCCTTGGCCTTAATTCACCCCTCCACTTT
NA	TRBV9	TRBJ2-1	NA	CASEGGTVGPSEQFF	TGTGCCAGTGAGGGGGGAACTGTGGGGCCCAGTGAGCAGTTCTTC
NA	TRBV3-1	TRBJ1-2	NA	CASSDQGTGGSHGYTF	TGTGCCAGCAGCGATCAAGGGACTGGGGGGTCCCACGGCTACACCTTC
NA	TRBV7-9	TRBJ1-2	medium-sized	CASSLAGGSNYGYTF	TGTGCCAGCAGCTTAGCGGGGGGCTCTAACTATGGCTACACCTTC
NA	TRBV20-1	TRBJ2-1	many	CSARGPGPFQFF	TGCAGTGCTAGAGGGCCCGGCCCCTTCCAGTTCTTC
NA	TRBV15	TRBJ2-7	NA	CATSWGWEQYF	TGTGCCACCAGCTGGGGGTGGGAGCAGTACTTC
NA	TRBV7-3	TRBJ2-5	many	CASSLSPGETQYF	TGTGCCAGCAGCTTAAGCCCGGGTGAGACCCAGTACTTC
NA	TRBV11-1	TRBJ2-1	many	CASSLIDQVNEQFF	TGTGCCAGCAGCTTAATTGATCAGGTCAATGAGCAGTTCTTC
TRBD1	TRBV6-1	TRBJ1-5	once	CASSDKIQGTQNQPQHF	TGTGCCAGCAGTGACAAAATACAGGGGACACAAAATCAGCCCCAGCATTTT
NA	TRBV5-1	TRBJ1-6	NA	CASKTEPNSPLHF	TGCGCCAGCAAGACAGAGCCAAATTCACCCCTCCACTTT
NA	TRBV6-1	TRBJ2-3	NA	CASINPGITIGQYF	TGTGCCAGCATTAATCCGGGCATAACAATTGGGCAGTATTTT
NA	TRBV9	TRBJ2-1	many	CASSVVPSSYNEQFF	TGTGCCAGCAGCGTAGTACCGAGCTCCTACAATGAGCAGTTCTTC
NA	TRBV2	TRBJ2-3	NA	CASSRDTNTDTQYF	TGTGCCAGCAGCCGGGACACCAACACAGATACGCAGTATTTT
TRBD2	TRBV4-2	TRBJ2-5	many	CASSRGTSGRSSQETQYF	TGTGCCAGCAGCCGCGGGACTAGCGGGAGAAGTAGCCAAGAGACCCAGTACTTC
TRBD1	TRBV6-1	TRBJ2-3	many	CASSRDRPSTDTQYF	TGTGCCAGCAGCCGGGACAGGCCGAGCACAGATACGCAGTATTTT
TRBD2	TRBV3-1	TRBJ2-1	many	CASSRGLSSYNEQFF	TGTGCCAGCAGCCGGGGACTAAGCTCCTACAATGAGCAGTTCTTC
NA	TRBV4-3	TRBJ2-2	many	CASSEDRNTGELFF	TGCGCCAGCAGCGAGGACAGGAACACCGGGGAGCTGTTTTTT
TRBD2	TRBV4-3	TRBJ2-2	many	CASSPQGLAGGAGELFF	TGCGCCAGCAGCCCCCAAGGGCTAGCGGGTGGTGCCGGGGAGCTGTTTTTT
TRBD1	TRBV28	TRBJ1-2	NA	CASSLSGGTGVYGYTF	TGTGCCAGCAGTTTATCCGGCGGGACAGGGGTCTATGGCTACACCTTC
TRBD2	TRBV7-3	TRBJ2-1	many	CASSLMGGTSFLNEQFF	TGTGCCAGCAGCTTAATGGGAGGGACTAGTTTCCTCAATGAGCAGTTCTTC
NA	TRBV7-3	TRBJ2-2	NA	CASSRSPLRPGELFF	TGTGCCAGCAGCCGATCACCACTCAGGCCCGGGGAGCTGTTTTTT
NA	TRBV2	TRBJ1-2	many	CASSEALGGNYGYTF	TGTGCCAGCAGTGAAGCGCTAGGAGGGAACTATGGCTACACCTTC
NA	TRBV7-9	TRBJ2-3	NA	CASSGGGTDTQYF	TGTGCCAGCAGCGGCGGGGGCACAGATACGCAGTATTTT
NA	TRBV4-1	TRBJ1-5	many	CASSQDYNQPQHF	TGCGCCAGCAGCCAAGATTATAATCAGCCCCAGCATTTT
NA	TRBV28	TRBJ1-3	many	CASSFQRNTIYF	TGTGCCAGCAGTTTCCAGAGAAACACCATATATTTT
NA	TRBV5-1	TRBJ1-1	many	CASSDIGGITEAFF	TGCGCCAGCAGCGATATAGGGGGAATCACTGAAGCTTTCTTT
NA	TRBV11-2	TRBJ2-5	NA	CASSSYGDAGSETQYF	TGTGCCAGCAGCTCCTACGGCGACGCGGGATCTGAGACCCAGTACTTC
TRBD2	TRBV19	TRBJ2-1	many	CASSIQTSGRADTNYNEQFF	TGTGCCAGTAGTATACAAACTAGCGGGAGGGCCGATACTAATTACAATGAGCAGTTCTTC
NA	TRBV6-5	TRBJ2-5	many	CASSYLGYSGEKETQYF	TGTGCCAGCAGTTACTTGGGCTATTCGGGGGAGAAAGAGACCCAGTACTTC